This T cell receptor beta chain was retrieved from a study of beta chain features in type 1 diabetes (dated by TCRdb to 2016 to 2019). With regard to the full study: Mean age, gender distribution, total cell number and subset yield were not different between patients and healthy donors. A total of 90 million to 120 million sorted cells were examined across all samples, and a strong correlation was observed between cell number per subset and RNA yield. Naive and central memory subsets were obtained from all 28 donors, but regulatory and stem cell-like memory subsets were isolated from only 8 patients and roughly 8 healthy donors. In the study, recently diagnosed type 1 diabetes patients and matched healthy donors were compared on the TCRB repertoires of their sorted circulating CD4+ T cell subsets. Overall study results and their limits: PCR might favor shorter templates, but patient and control samples were amplified and corrected together, so any skew would affect both groups equally. A moderate but significant shortening of TCRB CDR3 length was observed in type 1 diabetes patients in all four CD4+ subsets. At VDJ recombination sites, type 1 diabetes patients had fewer insertions and more deleted nucleotides, which implies abnormalities in thymic rearrangement. Because cDNA rather than genomic DNA was sequenced, highly expressing activated cells could have been over-represented, although no difference in activation and CD3 levels was found between groups. Naive, central memory and regulatory TCRB repertoires appeared more similar among patients than among healthy donors. Because the HLA sub-analyses included only small numbers of individuals, any influence of HLA type on TCRB rearrangement was left unresolved.

From each donor, a single peripheral blood sample of about 110 mL on average was drawn into heparinised tubes. A BD FACSAria II was used to sort naive, central memory, regulatory and stem cell-like memory CD4+ T cells with a panel that included CD45RO, CCR7, CD25, CD127, CD95 and CD27. All sorted populations exceeded 95% purity. PBMCs were isolated immediately by Lymphoprep density gradient centrifugation and stained directly without culture. Samples were stained and sorted in pairs, with one healthy donor and one patient per experiment, so that batch effects were minimized. The table lists this clone with a few counts. The antigen this receptor binds is unknown. Per-base quality was not reported, and no clone a single base away is much larger than it. The entire isolated RNA was reverse transcribed using the High Capacity cDNA Reverse Transcription Kit, and thus expressed TCRB transcripts were sequenced. Naive, central memory and regulatory T cell samples underwent deep immunoSEQ sequencing, averaging approximately 3.3 million total reads per sample. Sorted cells were lysed in RLT buffer and RNA was extracted with DNase-treated RNeasy Micro or Mini kits, depending on cell number. To prevent cross-contamination, each cell subset was processed individually, whereas patient and healthy donor samples were processed jointly. The immunoSEQ multiplex PCR was used to amplify TCRB sequences from cDNA, generating 87-bp fragments that spanned the CDR3 region. Sequencing of the amplicons was done on the Illumina HiSeq platform. The authors' analysis ran thus. Synthetic template baselines were used to correct PCR bias computationally, reads within Hamming distance 2 were collapsed, and singletons that could not be merged were discarded. Reads were aligned to IMGT to assign V, D and J genes, CDR3 length, and insertions or deletions at six rearrangement sites. Clonotype counts were normalized to sorted cell number within each subset before computing true diversity and Gini coefficients with the tcR R package. The overlap coefficient, calculated on TCRB nucleotide sequences, was used to measure repertoire sharing. As a proxy for the pre-selection repertoire, out-of-frame TCRB sequences from naive cells were analyzed. TCRdb provides this immuneACCESS table in a form limited to in-frame rearrangements. Some clones are lacking; in checked studies, under half of them reflect an unresolved V gene, and why the rest are absent is not known. V, J and clone size are taken as reported in that table, and D and trimming were inferred from the DNA itself. The sample table records about 360,000 clones; roughly an eighth of these occur just once. 0.017% of the sample is taken by the ten largest.

The sample was naive CD4+ T cells from blood. Interpreted using the paper, the cell subset or site label stands for: true naive CD4+ T cells. The clonotype comes from a man younger than 35 in good health.

This receptor has the CDR3 CSGARGNTGELFF. The nucleotide sequence is given as TGCAGCGGAGCAAGGGGGAACACCGGGGAGCTGTTTTTT. The sequence joins TRBV29-1 to TRBJ2-2, with a tentative D gene TRBD1 over 5 matching bases. CDR1 and CDR2 are drawn from the germline V gene: SQVTM, ANQGSEA. Including the terminal cysteine and phenylalanine, the CDR3 comprises 13 residues. The only DNA kept is the CDR3, 39 bases in frame from the first base. V was cut back by 7 bases and J by 1 base, leaving a gap of 10 bases between them.